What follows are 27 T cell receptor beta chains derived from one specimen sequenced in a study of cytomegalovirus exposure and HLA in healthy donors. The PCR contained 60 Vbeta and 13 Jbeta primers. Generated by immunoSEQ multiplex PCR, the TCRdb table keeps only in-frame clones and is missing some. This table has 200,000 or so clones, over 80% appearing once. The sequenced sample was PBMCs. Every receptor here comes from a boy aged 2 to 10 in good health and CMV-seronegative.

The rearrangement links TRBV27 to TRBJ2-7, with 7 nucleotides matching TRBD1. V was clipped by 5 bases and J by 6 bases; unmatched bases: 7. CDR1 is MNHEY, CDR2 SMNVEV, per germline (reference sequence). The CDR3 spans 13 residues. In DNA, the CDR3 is TGTGCCAGCAGTCCCACAGGGGCCAGCGAGCAGTACTTC. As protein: CASSPTGASEQYF.

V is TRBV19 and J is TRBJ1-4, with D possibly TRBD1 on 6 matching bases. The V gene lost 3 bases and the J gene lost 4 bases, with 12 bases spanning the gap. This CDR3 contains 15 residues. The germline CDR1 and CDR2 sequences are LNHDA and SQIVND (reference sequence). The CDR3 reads CASSIRGRGNEKLFF. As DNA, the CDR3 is TGTGCCAGTAGTATCAGGGGTAGGGGTAATGAAAAACTGTTTTTT.

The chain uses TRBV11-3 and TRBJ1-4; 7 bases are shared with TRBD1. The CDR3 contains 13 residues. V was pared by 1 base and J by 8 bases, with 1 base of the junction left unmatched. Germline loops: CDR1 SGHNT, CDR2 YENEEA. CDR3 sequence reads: CASSLGQGEKLFF. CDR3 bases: TGTGCCAGCAGCTTAGGACAGGGAGAAAAACTGTTTTTT.

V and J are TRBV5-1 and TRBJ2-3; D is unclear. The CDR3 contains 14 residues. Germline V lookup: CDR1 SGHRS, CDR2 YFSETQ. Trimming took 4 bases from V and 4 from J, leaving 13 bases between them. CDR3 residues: CASSLEPIPDTQYF. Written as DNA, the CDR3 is TGCGCCAGCAGCCTCGAGCCTATCCCAGATACGCAGTATTTT.

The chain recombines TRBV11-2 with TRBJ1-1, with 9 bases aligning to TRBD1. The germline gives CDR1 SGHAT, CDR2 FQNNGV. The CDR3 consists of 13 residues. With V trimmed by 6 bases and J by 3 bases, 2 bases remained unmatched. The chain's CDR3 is CASRQGADTEAFF. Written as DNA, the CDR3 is TGTGCCAGCAGACAGGGGGCAGACACTGAAGCTTTCTTT.

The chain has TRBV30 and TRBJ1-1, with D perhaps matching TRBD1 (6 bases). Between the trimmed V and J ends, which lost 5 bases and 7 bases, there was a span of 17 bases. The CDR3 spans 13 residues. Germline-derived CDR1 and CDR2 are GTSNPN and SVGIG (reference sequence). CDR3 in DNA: TGTGCCTGGGGGGACATCTCTGGGGTTGAAGCTTTCTTT. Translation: CAWGDISGVEAFF.

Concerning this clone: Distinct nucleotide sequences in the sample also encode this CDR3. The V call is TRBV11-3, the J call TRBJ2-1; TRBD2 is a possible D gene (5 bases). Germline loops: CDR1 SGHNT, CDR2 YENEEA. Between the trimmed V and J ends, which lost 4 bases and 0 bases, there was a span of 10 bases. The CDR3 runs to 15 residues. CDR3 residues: CASSSSRSSYNEQFF. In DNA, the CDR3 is TGTGCCAGCAGCTCTAGCAGAAGCTCCTACAATGAGCAGTTCTTC.

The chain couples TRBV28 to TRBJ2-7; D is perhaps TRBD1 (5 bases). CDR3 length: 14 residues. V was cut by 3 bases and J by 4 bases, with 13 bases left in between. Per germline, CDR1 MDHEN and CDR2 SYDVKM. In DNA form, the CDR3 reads TGTGCCAGCAGTTTGATGGACACCTTTTACGAGCAGTACTTC. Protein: CASSLMDTFYEQYF.

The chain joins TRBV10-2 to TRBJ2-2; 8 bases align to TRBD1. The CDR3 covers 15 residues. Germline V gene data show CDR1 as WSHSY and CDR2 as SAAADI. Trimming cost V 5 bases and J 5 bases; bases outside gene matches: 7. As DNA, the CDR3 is TGCGCCAGCAGTTTTGGACAGGGTGGGACCGGGGAGCTGTTTTTT. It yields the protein CASSFGQGGTGELFF.

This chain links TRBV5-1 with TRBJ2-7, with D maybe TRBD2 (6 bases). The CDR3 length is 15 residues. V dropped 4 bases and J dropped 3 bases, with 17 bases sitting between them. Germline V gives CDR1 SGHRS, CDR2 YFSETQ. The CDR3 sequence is CASSPARRDRYEQYF. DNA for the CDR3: TGCGCCAGCAGCCCCGCGCGGCGGGATCGCTACGAGCAGTACTTC.

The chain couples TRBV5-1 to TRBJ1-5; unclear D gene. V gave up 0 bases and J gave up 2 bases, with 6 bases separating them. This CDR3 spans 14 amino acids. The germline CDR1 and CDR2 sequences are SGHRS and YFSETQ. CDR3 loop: CASSLAPGNQPQHF. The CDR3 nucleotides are TGCGCCAGCAGCTTGGCCCCAGGCAATCAGCCCCAGCATTTT.

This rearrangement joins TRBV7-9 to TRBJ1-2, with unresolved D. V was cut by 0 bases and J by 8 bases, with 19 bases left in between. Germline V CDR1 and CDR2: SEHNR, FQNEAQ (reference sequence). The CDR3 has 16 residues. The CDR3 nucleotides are TGTGCCAGCAGCTTAGCCCTTGTGGACGTATTAGCGGGCTACACCTTC. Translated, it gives CASSLALVDVLAGYTF.

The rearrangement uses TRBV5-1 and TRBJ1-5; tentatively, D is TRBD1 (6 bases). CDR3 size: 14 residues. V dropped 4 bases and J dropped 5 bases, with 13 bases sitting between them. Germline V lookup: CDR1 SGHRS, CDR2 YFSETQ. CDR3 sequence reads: CASSPGHEDQPQHF. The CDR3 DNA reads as TGCGCCAGCAGCCCGGGACACGAGGATCAGCCCCAGCATTTT.

Here the CDR3 reads CASSQSQGMYEQYF. CDR3 DNA sequence: TGCGCCAGCAGCCAGTCGCAGGGGATGTACGAGCAGTACTTC. This chain uses TRBV4-1 with TRBJ2-5; D might be TRBD1 (6 bases). TRBJ2-7 explains the end of the DNA better; the J call may be wrong. This CDR3 contains 14 residues. The germline V gene has CDR1 MGHRA and CDR2 YSYEKL.

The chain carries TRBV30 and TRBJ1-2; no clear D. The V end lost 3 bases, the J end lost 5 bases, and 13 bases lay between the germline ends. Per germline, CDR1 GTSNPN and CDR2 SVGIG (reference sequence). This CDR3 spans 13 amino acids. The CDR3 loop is CAWSVPHRYGYTF. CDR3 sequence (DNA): TGTGCCTGGAGCGTCCCCCACCGGTATGGCTACACCTTC.

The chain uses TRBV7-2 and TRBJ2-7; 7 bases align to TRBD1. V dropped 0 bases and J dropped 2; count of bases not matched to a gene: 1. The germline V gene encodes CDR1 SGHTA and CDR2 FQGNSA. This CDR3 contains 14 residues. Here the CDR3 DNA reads TGTGCCAGCAGCTTAGCACAGGGGCCCTACGAGCAGTACTTC. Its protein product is CASSLAQGPYEQYF.

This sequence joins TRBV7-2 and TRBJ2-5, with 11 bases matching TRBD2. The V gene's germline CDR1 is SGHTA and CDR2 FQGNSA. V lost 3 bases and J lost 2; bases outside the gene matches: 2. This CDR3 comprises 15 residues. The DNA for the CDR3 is TGTGCCAGCAGCTTTAGCGGGGGGGCTCAAGAGACCCAGTACTTC. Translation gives CASSFSGGAQETQYF.

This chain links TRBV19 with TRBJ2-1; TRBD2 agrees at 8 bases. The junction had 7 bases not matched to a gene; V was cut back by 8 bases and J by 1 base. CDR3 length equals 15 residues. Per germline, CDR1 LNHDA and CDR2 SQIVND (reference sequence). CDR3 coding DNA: TGTGCCAGTCTTCTGACGGGGGGGTCCTACAATGAGCAGTTCTTC. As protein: CASLLTGGSYNEQFF.

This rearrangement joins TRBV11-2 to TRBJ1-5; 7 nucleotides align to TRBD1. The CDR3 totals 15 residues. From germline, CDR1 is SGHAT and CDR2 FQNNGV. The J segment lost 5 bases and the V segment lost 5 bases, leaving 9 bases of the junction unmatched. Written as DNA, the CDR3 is TGTGCCAGCAGCGAGCTTCAGGGGGTCGATCAGCCCCAGCATTTT. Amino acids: CASSELQGVDQPQHF.

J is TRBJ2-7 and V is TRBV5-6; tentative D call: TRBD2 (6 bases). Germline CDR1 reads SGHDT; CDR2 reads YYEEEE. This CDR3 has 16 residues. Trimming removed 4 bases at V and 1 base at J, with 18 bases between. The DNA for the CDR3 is TGTGCCAGCAGCCTGTGGGAGGCAGGGTCTTCCTACGAGCAGTACTTC. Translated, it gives CASSLWEAGSSYEQYF.

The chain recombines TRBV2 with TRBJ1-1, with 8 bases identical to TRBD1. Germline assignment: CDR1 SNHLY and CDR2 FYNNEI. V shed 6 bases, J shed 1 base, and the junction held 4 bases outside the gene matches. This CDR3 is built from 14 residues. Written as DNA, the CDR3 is TGTGCCAGCAGGATCCAGGGGGCGAACACTGAAGCTTTCTTT. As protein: CASRIQGANTEAFF.

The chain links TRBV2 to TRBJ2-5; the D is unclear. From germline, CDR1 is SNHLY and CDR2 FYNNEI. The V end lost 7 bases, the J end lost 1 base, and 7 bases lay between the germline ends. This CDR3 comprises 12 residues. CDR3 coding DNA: TGTGCCAGCATCCGTGTCCAAGAGACCCAGTACTTC. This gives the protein CASIRVQETQYF.

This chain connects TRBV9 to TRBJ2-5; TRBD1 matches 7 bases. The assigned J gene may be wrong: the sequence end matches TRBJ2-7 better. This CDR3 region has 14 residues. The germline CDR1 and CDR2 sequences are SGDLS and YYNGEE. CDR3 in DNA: TGTGCCAGCAGCGTCGGGACAGACGCCTACGAGCAGTACTTC. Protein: CASSVGTDAYEQYF.

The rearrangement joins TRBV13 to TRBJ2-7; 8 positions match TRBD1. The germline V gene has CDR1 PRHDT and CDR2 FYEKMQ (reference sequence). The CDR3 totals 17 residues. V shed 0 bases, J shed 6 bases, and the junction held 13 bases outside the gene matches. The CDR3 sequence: CASSLGLSGRGPSEQYF. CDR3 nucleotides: TGTGCCAGCAGCTTAGGCCTAAGCGGCAGGGGGCCGTCCGAGCAGTACTTC.

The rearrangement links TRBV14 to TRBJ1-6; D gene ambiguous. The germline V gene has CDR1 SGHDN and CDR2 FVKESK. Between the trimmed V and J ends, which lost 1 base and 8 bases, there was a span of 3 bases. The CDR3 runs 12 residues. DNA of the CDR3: TGTGCCAGCAGCCAAGTATATTCACCCCTCCACTTT. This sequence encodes CASSQVYSPLHF.

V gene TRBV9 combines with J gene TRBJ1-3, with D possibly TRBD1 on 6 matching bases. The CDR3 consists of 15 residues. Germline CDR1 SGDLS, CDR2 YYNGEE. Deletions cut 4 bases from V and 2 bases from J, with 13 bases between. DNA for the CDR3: TGTGCCAGCAGCTCTCCTGGGGGCACTGGAAACACCATATATTTT. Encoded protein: CASSSPGGTGNTIYF.

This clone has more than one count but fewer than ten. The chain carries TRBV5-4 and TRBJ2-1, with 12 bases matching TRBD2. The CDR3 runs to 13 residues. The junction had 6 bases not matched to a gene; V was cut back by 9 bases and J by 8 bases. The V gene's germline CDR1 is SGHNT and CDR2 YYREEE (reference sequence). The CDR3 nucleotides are TGTGCCACCACTAGCGGGGGGCCCTATGAGCAGTTCTTC. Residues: CATTSGGPYEQFF. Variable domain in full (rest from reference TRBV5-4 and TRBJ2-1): ETGVTQSPTHLIKTRGQQVTLRCSSQSGHNTVSWYQQALGQGPQFIFQYYREEENGRGNFPPRFSGLQFPNYSSELNVNALELDDSALYLCATTSGGPYEQFFGPGTRLTVL.